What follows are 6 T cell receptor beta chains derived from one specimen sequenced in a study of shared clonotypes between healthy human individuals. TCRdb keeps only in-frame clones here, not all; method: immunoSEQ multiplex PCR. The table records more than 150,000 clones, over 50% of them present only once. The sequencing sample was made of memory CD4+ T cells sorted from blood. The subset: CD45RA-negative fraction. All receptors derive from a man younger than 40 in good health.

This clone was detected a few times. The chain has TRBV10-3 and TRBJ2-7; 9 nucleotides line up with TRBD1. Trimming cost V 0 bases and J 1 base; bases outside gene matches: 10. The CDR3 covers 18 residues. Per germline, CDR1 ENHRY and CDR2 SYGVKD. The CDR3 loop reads CAISESRAGQGISYEQYF. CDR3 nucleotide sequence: TGTGCCATCAGTGAGTCGAGGGCAGGACAGGGGATTTCCTACGAGCAGTACTTC.

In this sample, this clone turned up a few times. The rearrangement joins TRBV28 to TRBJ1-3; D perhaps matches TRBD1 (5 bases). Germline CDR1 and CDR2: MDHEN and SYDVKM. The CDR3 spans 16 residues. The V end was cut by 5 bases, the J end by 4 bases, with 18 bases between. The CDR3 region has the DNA TGTGCCAGCAGTGCAAACAGGATCCTTGTCGGAAACACCATATATTTT. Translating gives CASSANRILVGNTIYF.

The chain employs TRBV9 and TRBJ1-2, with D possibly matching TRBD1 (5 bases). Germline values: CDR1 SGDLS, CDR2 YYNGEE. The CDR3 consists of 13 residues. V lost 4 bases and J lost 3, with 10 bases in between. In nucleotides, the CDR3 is TGTGCCAGCAGCAAGGGGTCGGACTATGGCTACACCTTC. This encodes CASSKGSDYGYTF.

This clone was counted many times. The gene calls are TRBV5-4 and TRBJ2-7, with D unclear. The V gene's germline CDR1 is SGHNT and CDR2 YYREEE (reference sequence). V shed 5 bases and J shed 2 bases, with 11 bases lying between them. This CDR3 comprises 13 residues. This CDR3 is CASSTRSAYEQYF. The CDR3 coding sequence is TGTGCCAGCAGTACTCGGAGCGCCTACGAGCAGTACTTC. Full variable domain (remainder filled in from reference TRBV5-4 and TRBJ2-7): ETGVTQSPTHLIKTRGQQVTLRCSSQSGHNTVSWYQQALGQGPQFIFQYYREEENGRGNFPPRFSGLQFPNYSSELNVNALELDDSALYLCASSTRSAYEQYFGPGTRLTVT.

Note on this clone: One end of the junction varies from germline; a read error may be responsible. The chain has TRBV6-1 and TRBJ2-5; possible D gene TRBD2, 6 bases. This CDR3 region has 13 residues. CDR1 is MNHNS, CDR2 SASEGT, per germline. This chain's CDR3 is CASSDLMRGGFHF. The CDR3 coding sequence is TGTGCCAGCAGTGATCTCATGCGGGGCGGTTTCCACTTC.

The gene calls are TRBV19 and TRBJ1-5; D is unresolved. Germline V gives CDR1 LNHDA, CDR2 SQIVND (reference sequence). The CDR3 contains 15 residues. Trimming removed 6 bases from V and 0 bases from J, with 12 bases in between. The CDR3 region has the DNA TGTGCCAGTAGAGTAGGGTCCAGTAGCAATCAGCCCCAGCATTTT. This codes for CASRVGSSSNQPQHF.